The clone carrying this T cell receptor beta chain came up many times. Its antigen is currently unknown. The germline V and J ends were trimmed by 0 bases and 2 bases, with 4 bases remaining between them. The CDR3 sequence is 13 residues long. Germline CDR1 reads PRHDT; CDR2 reads FYEKMQ (reference sequence). Researchers used genomic DNA as the template to profile TCR beta VDJ and CDR3. TCRdb ran MiXCR on the reads and lists one entry per CDR3 protein. This repertoire shows about 180,000 distinct CDR3 sequences, around 48% found once; its top ten account for approximately 1%. This entry comes from a study of CD8+CD57+ T cells in acquired aplastic anemia. General study results and limits: Levels of CD8+ Simpson's diversity were not significantly distinct in patients versus controls.

In patients chosen for sequencing, flow cytometry had shown CD8+CD57+ cell expansion. The source material was sorted CD4+, CD8+, or CD8+CD57+ T cells (not recorded which) from PBMCs. This receptor was obtained from a human donor with aplastic anemia. This chain uses TRBV13 with TRBJ1-2; D is ambiguous. CDR3 residues: CASSLGRNYGYTF. The CDR3 coding sequence is TGTGCCAGCAGCTTAGGTCGGAACTATGGCTACACCTTC. The full variable domain, in which reference TRBV13 and TRBJ1-2 provide the parts outside the CDR3, is AAGVIQSPRHLIKEKRETATLKCYPIPRHDTVYWYQQGPGQDPQFLISFYEKMQSDKGSIPDRFSAQQFSDYHSELNMSSLELGDSALYFCASSLGRNYGYTFGSGTRLTVV.